These 28 T cell receptor beta chains came from one sample sequenced in a study of shared clonotypes between healthy human individuals. Sequencing used immunoSEQ multiplex PCR; TCRdb keeps in-frame clones, though not all of them. The data hold almost 750,000 clones, with 72% observed a single time. The specimen was memory CD4+ T cells sorted from blood. The subset was: CD45RA-negative fraction. These receptors were taken from a woman in her 30s in good health.

The chain combines TRBV2 with TRBJ2-2; weak D call: TRBD2 (5 bases). Trimming stripped 7 bases from V and 2 bases from J, with 11 bases between. From germline, CDR1 is SNHLY and CDR2 FYNNEI. This CDR3 contains 14 residues. The CDR3 region is CASIPAVNTGELFF. As DNA, the CDR3 is TGTGCCAGCATTCCAGCGGTCAACACCGGGGAGCTGTTTTTT.

This chain joins TRBV7-8 and TRBJ1-2; 10 bases line up with TRBD1. The CDR3 is 13 amino acids. V lost 6 bases, J lost 7 bases, and 5 bases stayed unmatched. In germline, CDR1 is SGHVS, CDR2 FQNEAQ. CDR3 protein: CASSTRTGGGYTF. CDR3 DNA: TGTGCCAGCAGTACCCGGACAGGGGGTGGCTACACCTTC.

The chain is built from TRBV29-1 and TRBJ2-1, with D hard to call. Germline CDR1 is SQVTM and CDR2 is ANQGSEA. The CDR3 sequence is 13 residues long. CDR3 amino acids: CTSSDKDYNEQFF. CDR3 in DNA: TGCACCTCCTCCGACAAGGACTACAATGAGCAGTTCTTC.

This chain links TRBV6-5 with TRBJ2-7, with 10 bases aligning to TRBD1. Germline assignment: CDR1 MNHEY and CDR2 SVGAGI. CDR3 length: 15 amino acids. Losses at the gene ends were 6 bases for V and 3 bases for J; bases not matched to a gene: 8. The CDR3 DNA reads as TGTGCCAGCAGAAAAAACCGGGACAGGGGCTACGAGCAGTACTTC. Amino acids: CASRKNRDRGYEQYF.

J is TRBJ2-1 and V is TRBV28; no clear D. Trimming removed 7 bases at V and 8 bases at J, with 9 bases between. Germline V gene sequence: CDR1 MDHEN, CDR2 SYDVKM. The CDR3 runs to 11 residues. The CDR3 nucleotides read TGTGCCAGCACAACGGTCCATGAGCAGTTCTTC. Translating gives CASTTVHEQFF.

Note on this clone: Other DNA sequences of this sample code for an identical CDR3. V and J are TRBV11-2 and TRBJ2-2; 8 nucleotides line up with TRBD1. CDR1 SGHAT and CDR2 FQNNGV come from the germline V gene. The CDR3 consists of 14 residues. J was trimmed by 8 bases and V by 5 bases; bases with no gene match: 7. The CDR3 region has the DNA TGTGCCAGCAGCCCCCAGGGGGCCGTTGGGGAGCTGTTTTTT. This encodes CASSPQGAVGELFF.

This chain connects TRBV30 to TRBJ2-5; D is perhaps TRBD2 (6 bases). The J call may be mistaken, given a closer DNA end match to TRBJ2-7. CDR3 length: 15 amino acids. Germline V gives CDR1 GTSNPN, CDR2 SVGIG (reference sequence). The CDR3 DNA reads TGTGCCTGGAGCGCCCTTGGGACTCTCCTTAACGAGCAGTACTTC. Encoded protein: CAWSALGTLLNEQYF.

The V gene is TRBV5-1, the J gene TRBJ1-2; D not resolved. CDR3 length: 14 residues. Germline lookup yields CDR1 SGHRS and CDR2 YFSETQ. V was cut by 0 bases and J by 7 bases, with 13 bases left in between. Here the CDR3 reads CASSLGPSEGGYTF. CDR3 coding DNA: TGCGCCAGCAGCTTGGGACCCTCGGAGGGTGGCTACACCTTC.

The genes are TRBV19 and TRBJ2-5; tentatively, D is TRBD1 or TRBD2 (5 bases each). Trimming pared 4 bases from V and 5 bases from J, leaving 11 bases between. CDR3 length: 13 residues. CDR1 and CDR2 from the germline V gene are LNHDA and SQIVND (reference sequence). CDR3 loop: CASSNPGAETQYF. CDR3 coding DNA: TGTGCCAGTAGTAACCCCGGGGCGGAGACCCAGTACTTC.

The chain uses TRBV2 and TRBJ1-5; TRBD1 might be the D (5 bases). The germline V gene has CDR1 SNHLY and CDR2 FYNNEI. With 4 bases removed from V and 7 bases from J, the gap between germline ends came to 20 bases. CDR3 length: 16 amino acids. The CDR3 protein is CASSVWDGPKGQPQHF. The CDR3 bases are TGTGCCAGCAGTGTTTGGGACGGCCCCAAAGGACAGCCCCAGCATTTT. The full variable domain, with the rest looked up from reference TRBV2 and TRBJ1-5, is EPEVTQTPSHQVTQMGQEVILRCVPISNHLYFYWYRQILGQKVEFLVSFYNNEISEKSEIFDDQFSVERPDGSNFTLKIRSTKLEDSAMYFCASSVWDGPKGQPQHFGDGTRLSIL.

The chain is built from TRBV7-2 and TRBJ1-1; no clear D gene. The CDR3 extends over 17 amino acids. Germline V gene data show CDR1 as SGHTA and CDR2 as FQGNSA. V was clipped by 1 base and J by 2 bases, with 17 bases between them. The CDR3 sequence is CASSLVGGQVINTEAFF. In DNA, the CDR3 is TGTGCCAGCAGCTTAGTCGGTGGTCAGGTAATAAACACTGAAGCTTTCTTT. Filled out from reference TRBV7-2 and TRBJ1-1, the complete variable domain reads GAGVSQSPSNKVTEKGKDVELRCDPISGHTALYWYRQSLGQGLEFLIYFQGNSAPDKSGLPSDRFSAERTGGSVSTLTIQRTQQEDSAVYLCASSLVGGQVINTEAFFGQGTRLTVV.

The chain employs TRBV5-1 and TRBJ2-2; 10 nucleotides agree with TRBD1. From germline, CDR1 is SGHRS and CDR2 YFSETQ. This CDR3 spans 15 amino acids. V gave up 4 bases and J gave up 2 bases; unmatched junction bases: 2. The CDR3 here is CASSGTGDNTGELFF. The CDR3 region has the DNA TGCGCCAGCAGCGGGACAGGGGATAACACCGGGGAGCTGTTTTTT. Combining the CDR3 with reference TRBV5-1 and TRBJ2-2 gives the whole variable domain KAGVTQTPRYLIKTRGQQVTLSCSPISGHRSVSWYQQTPGQGLQFLFEYFSETQRNKGNFPGRFSGRQFSNSRSEMNVSTLELGDSALYLCASSGTGDNTGELFFGEGSRLTVL.

This clone has a handful of counts. CDR3 region: CASSQELSYEQYF. The CDR3 coding sequence is TGCGCCAGCAGCCAAGAACTGAGCTACGAGCAGTACTTC. The chain combines TRBV4-1 with TRBJ2-7; D is uncertain. Germline CDR1 is MGHRA and CDR2 is YSYEKL. The CDR3 has 13 amino acids. Trimming cost V 0 bases and J 3 bases, with 6 bases left between them.

V usage is TRBV29-1 and J usage is TRBJ2-6, with 7 positions matching TRBD1. Germline CDR1 SQVTM, CDR2 ANQGSEA. This CDR3 region has 16 residues. The CDR3 spells CSPPGQDSSGANVLTF. The CDR3 DNA reads TGCAGTCCTCCCGGACAGGACTCCTCTGGGGCCAACGTCCTGACTTTC.

This clone was observed a single time. This chain connects TRBV18 to TRBJ1-4; no clear D gene. Trimming pared 5 bases from V and 5 bases from J, leaving 9 bases between. There are 13 residues in the CDR3. Germline lookup yields CDR1 KGHSH and CDR2 LQKENI. The CDR3 DNA reads as TGTGCCAGCTCATTGGCAGAGAATGAAAAACTGTTTTTT. The encoded protein is CASSLAENEKLFF.

This chain joins TRBV28 and TRBJ1-1, with D hard to call. V gave up 1 base and J gave up 3 bases, with 18 bases separating them. In germline, CDR1 is MDHEN, CDR2 SYDVKM. CDR3 length: 17 residues. This CDR3 reads CASSLFNVVRVHTEAFF. For the CDR3, the DNA is TGTGCCAGCAGTTTATTTAATGTGGTTAGAGTCCACACTGAAGCTTTCTTT.

The rearrangement links TRBV30 to TRBJ1-1; no clear D. The germline gives CDR1 GTSNPN, CDR2 SVGIG (reference sequence). V was cut by 3 bases and J by 1 base, with 12 bases left in between. This CDR3 is built from 14 residues. The CDR3 protein is CAWRDQRRNTEAFF. CDR3 nucleotide sequence: TGTGCCTGGAGGGACCAGAGAAGGAACACTGAAGCTTTCTTT.

The V and J genes are TRBV9 and TRBJ2-7, with D unresolved. Germline V gives CDR1 SGDLS, CDR2 YYNGEE. V was clipped by 0 bases and J by 4 bases, with 11 bases between them. CDR3 size: 14 residues. Here the CDR3 reads CASSVDNRPYEQYF. The CDR3, as DNA: TGTGCCAGCAGCGTAGATAACAGACCGTACGAGCAGTACTTC.

The rearrangement links TRBV4-1 to TRBJ1-1; 8 nucleotides agree with TRBD1. CDR1 MGHRA and CDR2 YSYEKL come from the germline V gene. Trimming cost V 6 bases and J 5 bases; bases outside gene matches: 20. CDR3 length: 18 amino acids. CDR3 protein: CASSVAPGTGGRWTEAFF. DNA for the CDR3: TGCGCCAGCAGTGTCGCCCCCGGGACAGGAGGAAGGTGGACTGAAGCTTTCTTT.

The V and J genes are TRBV2 and TRBJ1-3; the match to TRBD1 covers 7 bases. Germline values: CDR1 SNHLY, CDR2 FYNNEI. There are 15 residues in the CDR3. With 6 bases clipped from V and 4 bases from J, the junction kept 9 bases outside the gene matches. CDR3 coding DNA: TGTGCCAGCAGCTATCTAGGGGGCGCCGGAAACACCATATATTTT. It codes for CASSYLGGAGNTIYF.

The chain carries TRBV6-5 and TRBJ1-4; unclear D gene. The CDR3 loop spans 12 amino acids. V lost 4 bases and J lost 4, with 4 bases in between. The germline V gene encodes CDR1 MNHEY and CDR2 SVGAGI. The CDR3 sequence is CASSSNNEKLFF. The CDR3 DNA reads TGTGCCAGCAGTTCCAATAATGAAAAACTGTTTTTT.

The rearrangement joins TRBV28 to TRBJ2-5; 9 bases are a match to TRBD2. Germline V lookup: CDR1 MDHEN, CDR2 SYDVKM. The CDR3 consists of 17 residues. With 3 bases clipped from V and 2 bases from J, the junction kept 10 bases outside the gene matches. CDR3 in amino acids: CASSFWVTSGDQETQYF. The CDR3 nucleotides read TGTGCCAGCAGTTTTTGGGTGACTAGCGGAGATCAAGAGACCCAGTACTTC.

The rearrangement links TRBV6-5 to TRBJ2-1; the match to TRBD1 covers 9 bases. The CDR3 is 16 amino acids. Trimming removed 4 bases from V and 6 bases from J; junction bases left unmatched: 10. Germline V gene lookup returns CDR1 MNHEY and CDR2 SVGAGI. CDR3 sequence: CASSSLGQGRANEQFF. For the CDR3, the DNA is TGTGCCAGCAGTTCCTTGGGACAGGGAAGGGCCAATGAGCAGTTCTTC.

The V gene is TRBV7-3, the J gene TRBJ2-5; perhaps TRBD2 as D (6 bases). With 1 base removed from V and 2 bases from J, the gap between germline ends came to 11 bases. Germline V gives CDR1 SGHTA, CDR2 FQGTGA. The CDR3 is 15 amino acids. CDR3 DNA sequence: TGTGCCAGCAGCTTAATAAGCGGGCCGCAAGAGACCCAGTACTTC. This gives the protein CASSLISGPQETQYF.

The chain joins TRBV5-6 to TRBJ2-7; 8 bases are shared with TRBD1. CDR1 is SGHDT and CDR2 is YYEEEE in the germline V gene. V lost 4 bases to trimming and J lost 3 bases; unmatched junction nucleotides: 9. CDR3 length equals 15 residues. In nucleotides, the CDR3 is TGTGCCAGCAGCCTACTGGACAGGGACTTCTACGAGCAGTACTTC. It yields the protein CASSLLDRDFYEQYF.

This clone showed up just a few times. The V call is TRBV4-2, the J call TRBJ2-1, with TRBD2 matching 11 bases. The V and J ends lost 2 bases and 4 bases, in that order; junction bases with no gene match: 4. Germline CDR1 LGHNA, CDR2 YNFKEQ. The length of the CDR3 is 16 residues. Written as DNA, the CDR3 is TGTGCCAGCAGCCAACCCGGGACTAGCGGTTACAATGAGCAGTTCTTC. Its translation is CASSQPGTSGYNEQFF.

In its sample, this clone was seen a few times. Other DNA sequences of this sample code for an identical CDR3. This chain links TRBV19 with TRBJ1-1; D is unresolved. The CDR3 extends over 13 amino acids. Trimming took 4 bases from V and 3 from J, leaving 9 bases between them. Germline values: CDR1 LNHDA, CDR2 SQIVND (reference sequence). The CDR3 here is CASSTQGDTEAFF. The CDR3 DNA follows: TGTGCCAGTAGTACACAAGGTGACACTGAAGCTTTCTTT.

In this sample, this clone turned up once. The sample carries other DNA sequences with the same CDR3. J is TRBJ2-7 and V is TRBV28; no clear D. The V gene's germline CDR1 is MDHEN and CDR2 SYDVKM. CDR3 length: 12 amino acids. The V and J ends lost 3 bases and 2 bases respectively, with 5 bases between them. The CDR3 is CASSLTTYEQYF. The CDR3 DNA is TGTGCCAGCAGTTTGACCACCTACGAGCAGTACTTC.